The present T cell receptor beta chain was sequenced within a study of T cells in Graves' hyperthyroidism and ophthalmopathy. Study results and limitations: Also found in blood were most expanded thyroid clonotypes above 0.001.

Germline V gene sequence: CDR1 LNHDA, CDR2 SQIVND (reference sequence). Between the trimmed V and J ends, which lost 5 bases and 4 bases, there was a span of 15 bases. The CDR3 extends over 15 amino acids. Uncontrolled infection, other autoimmune disease, pregnancy or lactation barred patients from enrollment. Amplification yielded TCR beta CDR3 regions, with RNA transcripts as the source. The study used the HTBI primer set for a first-round RT-PCR of the TCR CDR3. TCRdb itself ran the multiplex PCR reads through MiXCR, one entry per CDR3 protein. The sample shows approximately 300,000 distinct CDR3 sequences, roughly 15% of them seen only once. This clonotype has just a few counts. Its matching antigen is unknown.

This clonotype was sampled from a man in his thirties or forties with Graves' hyperthyroidism. The chain links TRBV19 to TRBJ1-3; D is uncertain. The sample taken for sequencing was blood. CDR3 bases: TGTGCCAGTAGTCCTCGTTTTGGCGGAGGAAACACCATATATTTT. Its protein product is CASSPRFGGGNTIYF. The complete variable domain, with remaining parts taken from reference TRBV19 and TRBJ1-3, reads DGGITQSPKYLFRKEGQNVTLSCEQNLNHDAMYWYRQDPGQGLRLIYYSQIVNDFQKGDIAEGYSVSREKKESFPLTVTSAQKNPTAFYLCASSPRFGGGNTIYFGEGSWLTVV.